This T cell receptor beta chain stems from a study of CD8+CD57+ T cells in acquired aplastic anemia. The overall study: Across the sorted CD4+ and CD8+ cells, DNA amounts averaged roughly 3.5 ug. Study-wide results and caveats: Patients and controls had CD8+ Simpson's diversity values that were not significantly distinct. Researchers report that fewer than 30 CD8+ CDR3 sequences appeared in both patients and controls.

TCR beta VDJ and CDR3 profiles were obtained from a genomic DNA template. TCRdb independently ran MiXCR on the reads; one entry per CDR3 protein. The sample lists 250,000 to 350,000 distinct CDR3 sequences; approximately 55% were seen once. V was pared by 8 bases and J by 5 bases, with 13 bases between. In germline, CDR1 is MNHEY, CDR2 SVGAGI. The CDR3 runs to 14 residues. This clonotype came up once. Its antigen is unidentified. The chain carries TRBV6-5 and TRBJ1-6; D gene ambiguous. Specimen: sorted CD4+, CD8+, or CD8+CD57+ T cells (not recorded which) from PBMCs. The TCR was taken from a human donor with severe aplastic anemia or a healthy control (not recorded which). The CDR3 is CASSKVSNNSPLHF. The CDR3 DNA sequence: TGTGCCAGCTCCAAAGTCAGTAATAATTCACCCCTCCACTTT.